The clone carrying this T cell receptor (beta chain) was detected a few times. What it binds is unknown. Cell sorting via CD45RO/CCR7/CD25/CD127/CD95/CD27 was performed to obtain CD4+ naive, central memory, regulatory and stem cell-like memory cells. Purities over 98% were achieved in all sorted populations. These data originate in a study of beta chain features in type 1 diabetes. Study findings and constraints: The study found moderately but significantly shorter TCRB CDR3s in all four CD4+ subsets of Type 1 diabetes patients. In comparison with healthy donors, patients had naive, central memory and Treg TCRB repertoires that appeared more similar.

Reverse transcribing all isolated RNA meant expressed TCRB transcripts were sequenced. Deep immunoSEQ sequencing covered naive, central memory and regulatory T cell samples. Profiled with immunoSEQ multiplex PCR; TCRdb holds only in-frame clones, not every one. The data contain more than 550,000 clones, more than 13% of them seen just once; the ten biggest clones take up approximately 0.042%. Germline values: CDR1 MDHEN, CDR2 SYDVKM. Deletions cut 8 bases from V and 5 bases from J, with 9 bases between. CDR3 length: 12 amino acids. The V gene is TRBV28, the J gene TRBJ1-4; D not certain. Sequenced input: naive CD4+ T cells from blood. The clonotype originates from a man aged 18 to 29 with type 1 diabetes. Here the CDR3 reads CASGLLNEKLFF. The CDR3 nucleotides read TGTGCCAGCGGATTACTAAATGAAAAACTGTTTTTT.